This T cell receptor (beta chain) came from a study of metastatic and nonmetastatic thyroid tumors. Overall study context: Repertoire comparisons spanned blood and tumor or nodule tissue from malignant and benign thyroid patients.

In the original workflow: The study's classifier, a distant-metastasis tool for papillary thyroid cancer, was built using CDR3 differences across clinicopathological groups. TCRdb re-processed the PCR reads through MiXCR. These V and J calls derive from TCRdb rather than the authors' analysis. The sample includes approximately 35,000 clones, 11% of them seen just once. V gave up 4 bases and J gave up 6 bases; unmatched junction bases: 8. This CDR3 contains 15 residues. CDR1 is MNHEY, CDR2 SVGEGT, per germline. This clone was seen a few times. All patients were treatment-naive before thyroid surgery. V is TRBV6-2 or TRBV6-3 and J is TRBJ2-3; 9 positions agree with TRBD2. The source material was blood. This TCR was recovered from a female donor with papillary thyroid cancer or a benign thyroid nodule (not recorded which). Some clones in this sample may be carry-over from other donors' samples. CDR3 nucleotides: TGTGCCAGCAGTTCAAGCGGGAGGAGGATGGATACGCAGTATTTT. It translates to CASSSSGRRMDTQYF.